This T cell receptor beta chain appears in the sequencing data of a study of T cells in narcolepsy. Overall study context: Enrolled donors included narcolepsy type 1 or type 2 patients and healthy controls. General study points: Some memory CD4+ repertoires had no autoreactive clone sequences. Comparing one patient's CSF and blood CD4+ clonotypes highlighted HCRT- and TRIB2-specific autoreactive clonotypes.

The CDR3 is 15 residues long. After removal of 5 bases from V and 6 bases from J, the junction contained 10 bases not matched to a gene. Germline V gene data show CDR1 as SGHNT and CDR2 as YYREEE (reference sequence). The table came from immunoSEQ multiplex PCR; TCRdb's copy has only in-frame clones and leaves some out. The table lists more than 20,000 clones, 81% of them singletons, with around 3.9% in the top ten. This clone was picked up a small number of times. Antigen: not known. The J gene is TRBJ1-1, the V gene TRBV5-4; TRBD1 aligns across 10 bases. This TCR was sampled from a human donor in good health. Source material: memory (CD45RA-) CD4+ T cells from blood. The CDR3 protein is CASRVTGGGVSEAFF. The CDR3 DNA reads TGTGCCAGCAGAGTGACAGGGGGCGGGGTATCTGAAGCTTTCTTT.